This T cell receptor beta chain was sequenced for a study of identical twins. Study findings and constraints: Analyses based on zero insertions could be partly confounded by invariant MAIT and iNKT cells. Insertions ran lower in abundant cord blood beta clonotypes, though not in memory repertoires. Those out-of-frame alpha sequences shared by twins showed an excess of low generation probability.

The sample holds a few counts of this clonotype. Its specificity is not known. Germline CDR1 SGHVS, CDR2 FQNEAQ. The CDR3 length is 15 residues. V lost 0 bases to trimming and J lost 4 bases, with 12 bases between them. cDNA carried unique molecular identifiers, and a universal primer site was added by template switching. Via MiXCR, TCRdb re-called the 5' RACE reads, giving one row per CDR3 protein. The repertoire has 1,800,000 or so distinct CDR3 sequences, about 32% of them found once; the top ten carry about 0.25%. The V gene is TRBV7-8, the J gene TRBJ1-2, with D uncertain. The specimen sequenced was cord blood. This clonotype originated in a newborn girl in good health. The CDR3 loop reads CASSLAKVAGYGYTF. CDR3 bases: TGTGCCAGCAGCTTAGCGAAGGTCGCAGGCTATGGCTACACCTTC. The whole variable domain, filled in from reference TRBV7-8 and TRBJ1-2, reads GAGVSQSPRYKVAKRGQDVALRCDPISGHVSLFWYQQALGQGPEFLTYFQNEAQLDKSGLPSDRFFAERPEGSVSTLKIQRTQQEDSAVYLCASSLAKVAGYGYTFGSGTRLTVV.